This T cell receptor beta chain was sequenced in a study of tumor-infiltrating lymphocytes in primary liver carcinoma. Whole-study context: Surgical resection was used to treat these primary liver carcinoma patients. Study observations and caveats: Tumor region pairs showed greater overlap than either tumor-adjacent or tumor-blood pairs did.

Total RNA (roughly 540 ng) served as template for TCR beta cDNA synthesis primed by a constant-region primer. Three nested multiplex PCR rounds, a slightly modified ARM-PCR, produced the libraries for TCR beta. The study ran its first two PCR rounds for roughly 10 cycles each, using TRBV1-TRBV30 forward primers and a C-beta reverse primer. TCRdb recomputed calls from the multiplex PCR reads with MiXCR, one row per CDR3 protein. The repertoire holds around 170,000 distinct CDR3 sequences, around 60% seen once, with approximately 65% in the top ten. The CDR3 runs 16 residues. V lost 5 bases and J lost 8, with 19 bases in between. Germline V lookup: CDR1 MNHNY, CDR2 SVGAGI (reference sequence). As concerns this clonotype: No antigen is known for it.

Unsorted whole blood supplied the RNA, and germline DNA was extracted too. This clonotype was sampled from a man in his forties with primary liver carcinoma and hepatitis B virus infection. Sequencing was performed on peripheral blood. V usage is TRBV6-6 and J usage is TRBJ1-6, with D possibly TRBD1 on 6 matching bases. The CDR3 loop reads CASSKPPGGSDSPLHF. The CDR3 coding sequence is TGTGCCAGCAGTAAGCCCCCGGGGGGCTCTGATTCACCCCTCCACTTT.